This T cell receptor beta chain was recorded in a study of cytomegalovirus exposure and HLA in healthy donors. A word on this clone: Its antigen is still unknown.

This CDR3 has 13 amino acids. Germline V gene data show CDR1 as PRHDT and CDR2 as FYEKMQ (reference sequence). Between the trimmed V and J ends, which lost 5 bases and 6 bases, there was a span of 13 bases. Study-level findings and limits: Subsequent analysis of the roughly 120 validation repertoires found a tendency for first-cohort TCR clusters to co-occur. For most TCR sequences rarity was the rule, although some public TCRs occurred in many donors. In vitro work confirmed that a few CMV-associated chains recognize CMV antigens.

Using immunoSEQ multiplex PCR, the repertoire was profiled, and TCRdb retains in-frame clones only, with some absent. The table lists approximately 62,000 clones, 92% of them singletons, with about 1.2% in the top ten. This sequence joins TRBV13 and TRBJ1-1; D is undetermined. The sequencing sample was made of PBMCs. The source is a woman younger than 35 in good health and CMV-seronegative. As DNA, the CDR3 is TGTGCCAGCAGCCTTGGTCCGAGGGCTGAAGCTTTCTTT. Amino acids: CASSLGPRAEAFF.